This T cell receptor beta chain was recorded in a study of T cell repertoires in cytomegalovirus infection. As for the study in general: CMV epitopes in the study were HLA-C-restricted (recently identified) and HLA-B-restricted (well studied). Matching HLA type and CMV infection were both indicated by public TCR beta signatures.

Concerning this clonotype: The antigen remains undetermined.

Study-wide points: Cumulative frequency of public TCR beta families picked out carriers of CMV plus the relevant HLA. Clonotypes of TCR beta that were HLA-C-restricted and CMV-specific dominated the ex vivo response.

TCRdb reprocessed the reads via MiXCR and lists one record per CDR3 protein. Among about 110,000 distinct CDR3 sequences listed, over 25% were seen once. Germline loops: CDR1 SGHTS, CDR2 YDEGEE. Unmatched junction bases numbered 10, after V lost 0 bases and J lost 7 bases. This CDR3 contains 16 residues. This sequence was found in a human donor in good health (CMV status not recorded). Some clones in this sample may be carry-over from other donors' samples. Source: CD8+ T cells from cultured PBMCs, taken from culture after CMV antigen stimulation. The gene calls are TRBV5-8 and TRBJ1-5; 7 positions agree with TRBD1. The DNA for the CDR3 is TGTGCCAGCAGCTTGGGCCCGACAGGGAACTACCAGCCCCAGCATTTT. As protein: CASSLGPTGNYQPQHF.